A single sample gave rise to the 32 T cell receptor beta chains below, sequenced in a study of PD-1 blockade in classical Hodgkin lymphoma. Every one of the patients relapsed after autologous stem cell transplantation (brentuximab vedotin exposure was variable). The method was immunoSEQ multiplex PCR; TCRdb's version includes in-frame clones alone and lacks a portion of them. The sample has tens of thousands of clones, about two thirds seen once; the top ten hold 3.5% to 4.5%. The sample was peripheral blood mononuclear cells (PBMCs), taken before the second cycle of nivolumab. The receptors come from a human donor with classical Hodgkin lymphoma.

Note on this clone: The junction departs from the called germline gene at one end, perhaps through a read error. The chain links TRBV18 to TRBJ1-1, with a weak D call TRBD1 (5 bases). Germline V gene data show CDR1 as KGHSH and CDR2 as LQKENI. The CDR3 covers 16 residues. The CDR3 nucleotides read TGTGCCAGCTCACCCCTTGACAGTCCTTGGAACTCTGAAGCTTTCTTT. This translates into CASSPLDSPWNSEAFF.

This clone was seen only a few times. J is TRBJ1-1 and V is TRBV7-3, with a possible D match to TRBD1 (5 bases). The CDR3 totals 15 residues. CDR1 is SGHTA, CDR2 FQGTGA, per germline. Trimming removed 5 bases from V and 0 bases from J, with 13 bases in between. In DNA form, the CDR3 reads TGTGCCAGCAGCATTCCGGGACGGCTGAACACTGAAGCTTTCTTT. Its translation: CASSIPGRLNTEAFF.

The V and J genes are TRBV28 and TRBJ2-6; D is unclear. Germline V gene data show CDR1 as MDHEN and CDR2 as SYDVKM. The CDR3 spans 16 residues. The ends were cut back, 3 bases at V and 0 bases at J, with 9 bases in the middle. The CDR3: CASSFGRFSGANVLTF. In DNA, the CDR3 is TGTGCCAGCAGTTTCGGACGGTTCTCTGGGGCCAACGTCCTGACTTTC.

This clone has just a few counts. V gene TRBV28 combines with J gene TRBJ2-3, with 13 bases aligning to TRBD2. The germline gives CDR1 MDHEN, CDR2 SYDVKM. V shed 6 bases and J 2 bases; nucleotides not matched to a gene: 5. The CDR3 runs to 16 residues. The CDR3 reads CASSLGLAGATDTQYF. CDR3 nucleotide sequence: TGTGCCAGCAGCCTCGGACTAGCGGGGGCCACAGATACGCAGTATTTT.

The J gene is TRBJ2-1, the V gene TRBV29-1, with TRBD1 as a possible D gene (6 bases). Germline-derived CDR1 and CDR2 are SQVTM and ANQGSEA. This CDR3 is 15 amino acids long. Trimming left V 0 bases short and J 10 bases short, with 19 bases between. Here the CDR3 reads CSVEDRQGTLGEQFF. DNA of the CDR3: TGCAGCGTTGAAGATAGGCAGGGGACCCTCGGGGAGCAGTTCTTC.

The rearrangement links TRBV5-4 to TRBJ1-2; 8 bases are a match to TRBD1. J gave up 5 bases and V 4 bases, and 16 bases lay outside the gene matches. CDR3 length: 17 residues. Germline lookup yields CDR1 SGHNT and CDR2 YYREEE (reference sequence). The CDR3 DNA reads TGTGCCAGCAGCCGGGGACAGGCGTTACCTAGAATTTATGGCTACACCTTC. The encoded protein is CASSRGQALPRIYGYTF.

V gene TRBV11-1 combines with J gene TRBJ2-3; 7 positions match TRBD1. The CDR3 totals 17 residues. The V gene's germline CDR1 is SGHAT and CDR2 FQDESV (reference sequence). V shed 3 bases and J 2 bases; nucleotides not matched to a gene: 11. This chain's CDR3 is CASSFGVDRAPTDTQYF. The CDR3 DNA follows: TGTGCCAGCAGCTTCGGAGTCGACAGGGCCCCCACAGATACGCAGTATTTT.

A single count supports this clone. The genes are TRBV6-5 and TRBJ1-4, with D maybe TRBD1 (5 bases). The ends were cut back, 6 bases at V and 0 bases at J, with 11 bases in the middle. The V gene's germline CDR1 is MNHEY and CDR2 SVGAGI. The CDR3 totals 15 residues. CDR3 region: CASSRSGATNEKLFF. CDR3 nucleotides: TGTGCCAGCAGCCGGTCGGGGGCAACTAATGAAAAACTGTTTTTT.

V gene TRBV4-3 combines with J gene TRBJ2-7; TRBD2 matches 11 bases. The CDR3 consists of 17 residues. Trimming cost V 3 bases and J 7 bases; bases outside gene matches: 14. Germline CDR1 reads LGHNA; CDR2 reads YSLEER. The chain's CDR3 is CASSHHSGRAGLREQYF. The CDR3 bases are TGCGCCAGCAGCCACCATAGCGGGAGGGCCGGGTTGAGGGAGCAGTACTTC.

The genes are TRBV28 and TRBJ1-5; weak D call: TRBD1 (5 bases). Trimming stripped 2 bases from V and 4 bases from J, with 9 bases between. The CDR3 is made up of 14 amino acids. Germline CDR1 and CDR2: MDHEN and SYDVKM. For the CDR3, the DNA is TGTGCCAGCAGTTTAACGCAGGGAAATCAGCCCCAGCATTTT. Translating gives CASSLTQGNQPQHF.

This clone was observed a single time. The rearrangement links TRBV10-2 to TRBJ2-1; 13 nucleotides match TRBD2. Germline-derived CDR1 and CDR2 are WSHSY and SAAADI. The junction had 8 bases not matched to a gene; V was cut back by 0 bases and J by 3 bases. The CDR3 covers 19 residues. The chain's CDR3 is CASSESKLAGGSHYNEQFF. CDR3 DNA sequence: TGCGCCAGCAGTGAGTCGAAACTAGCGGGGGGGTCCCACTACAATGAGCAGTTCTTC.

The table lists this clone with a few counts. The chain is built from TRBV28 and TRBJ2-7, with 11 bases that match TRBD2. With V trimmed by 3 bases and J by 1 base, 8 bases remained unmatched. In germline, CDR1 is MDHEN, CDR2 SYDVKM. This CDR3 has 17 amino acids. The CDR3 nucleotides are TGTGCCAGCAGTTTGCGGCTAGCGGGGGGTACGTCCTACGAGCAGTACTTC. It is translated as CASSLRLAGGTSYEQYF.

For this clone: The sample has other DNA sequences that encode this CDR3 too. The chain links TRBV7-2 to TRBJ2-5; 11 nucleotides align to TRBD1. CDR3 length equals 16 residues. V trimming: 0 bases; J trimming: 4 bases; junction bases outside the gene matches: 4. Germline CDR1 and CDR2: SGHTA and FQGNSA. CDR3 in amino acids: CASSLAQDRGPETQYF. In DNA form, the CDR3 reads TGTGCCAGCAGCTTAGCGCAGGACAGGGGGCCAGAGACCCAGTACTTC.

This rearrangement joins TRBV7-8 to TRBJ1-1; D perhaps matches TRBD1 (5 bases). The V gene lost 10 bases and the J gene lost 4 bases, with 19 bases spanning the gap. CDR1 is SGHVS, CDR2 FQNEAQ, per germline. CDR3 length equals 14 residues. In DNA, the CDR3 is TGTGCCACCTCGACGGCTCAGGGTTCCACTGAAGCTTTCTTT. Its protein product is CATSTAQGSTEAFF.

This chain connects TRBV30 to TRBJ2-1; D remains unclear. The CDR3 totals 12 residues. The germline gives CDR1 GTSNPN, CDR2 SVGIG (reference sequence). V lost 3 bases and J lost 12, with 15 bases in between. CDR3 loop: CAWRTPAAPQFF. In DNA form, the CDR3 reads TGTGCCTGGAGGACCCCTGCGGCCCCGCAGTTCTTC.

The V gene is TRBV13, the J gene TRBJ2-5; TRBD2 matches 8 bases. CDR1 and CDR2 from the germline V gene are PRHDT and FYEKMQ (reference sequence). After removal of 0 bases from V and 1 base from J, the junction contained 1 base not matched to a gene. The CDR3 runs to 15 residues. CDR3 sequence: CASSLGTSGQETQYF. CDR3 in DNA: TGTGCCAGCAGCTTAGGTACTAGCGGCCAAGAGACCCAGTACTTC. Full variable domain (missing parts from reference TRBV13 and TRBJ2-5): AAGVIQSPRHLIKEKRETATLKCYPIPRHDTVYWYQQGPGQDPQFLISFYEKMQSDKGSIPDRFSAQQFSDYHSELNMSSLELGDSALYFCASSLGTSGQETQYFGPGTRLLVL.

The chain couples TRBV5-4 to TRBJ2-3, with 16 bases fitting TRBD2. The CDR3 sequence is 16 residues long. Germline V gene sequence: CDR1 SGHNT, CDR2 YYREEE (reference sequence). V gave up 3 bases and J gave up 4 bases; unmatched junction bases: 2. In DNA, the CDR3 is TGTGCCAGCAGCTCCGGGACTAGCGGGAGGGCAGATACGCAGTATTTT. This sequence encodes CASSSGTSGRADTQYF.

CDR3 loop: CASSAPGQGARDTQYF. DNA of the CDR3: TGTGCCAGCAGTGCCCCGGGACAGGGGGCAAGAGATACGCAGTATTTT. The chain employs TRBV6-1 and TRBJ2-3, with 12 positions matching TRBD1. CDR3 length: 16 amino acids. After removal of 4 bases from V and 5 bases from J, the junction contained 7 bases not matched to a gene. CDR1 is MNHNS and CDR2 is SASEGT in the germline V gene.

The J gene is TRBJ1-5, the V gene TRBV6-1; D might be TRBD1 (6 bases). The CDR3 length is 16 residues. The V and J ends lost 4 bases and 3 bases respectively, with 16 bases between them. Germline loops: CDR1 MNHNS, CDR2 SASEGT. CDR3 region: CASSGVTGQPNQPQHF. For the CDR3, the DNA is TGTGCCAGCAGTGGAGTTACAGGACAGCCCAATCAGCCCCAGCATTTT.

This chain joins TRBV7-9 and TRBJ2-1; possibly TRBD1 for D (5 bases). V dropped 4 bases and J dropped 3 bases, with 16 bases sitting between them. Germline V gene lookup returns CDR1 SEHNR and CDR2 FQNEAQ (reference sequence). The CDR3 runs 16 residues. This chain's CDR3 is CASSSRSTGFYNEQFF. The CDR3, as DNA: TGTGCCAGCAGCTCACGAAGTACAGGTTTCTACAATGAGCAGTTCTTC.

The chain has TRBV6-6 and TRBJ2-2; no clear D. This CDR3 is 12 amino acids long. V was pared by 7 bases and J by 10 bases, with 13 bases between. Germline V gene sequence: CDR1 MNHNY, CDR2 SVGAGI (reference sequence). CDR3 DNA: TGTGCCAGCACCCCAGGTCTCGAGGAGCTGTTTTTT. Its protein product is CASTPGLEELFF.

The V gene is TRBV6-5, the J gene TRBJ2-7; no definite D call. The V end lost 4 bases, the J end lost 2 bases, and 9 bases lay between the germline ends. CDR1 is MNHEY, CDR2 SVGAGI, per germline. The CDR3 is 13 amino acids. The CDR3 DNA reads TGTGCCAGCAGTTCCCATCAAGCCTACGAGCAGTACTTC. This gives the protein CASSSHQAYEQYF.

This sequence joins TRBV6-1 and TRBJ2-7; no definite D call. Germline CDR1 MNHNS, CDR2 SASEGT. V lost 7 bases and J 4 bases, leaving 17 bases between the germline ends. The CDR3 is made up of 14 amino acids. CDR3 DNA: TGTGCCAGCACCCCCATCTGGGGAAATTACGAGCAGTACTTC. Amino acids: CASTPIWGNYEQYF.

This clone occurred a few times. This rearrangement joins TRBV7-2 to TRBJ2-2; 7 bases agree with TRBD1. CDR3 length: 16 amino acids. Germline CDR1 SGHTA, CDR2 FQGNSA. The V gene end was trimmed by 3 bases and the J gene end by 0 bases; junction bases not matched to a gene: 4. Here the CDR3 DNA reads TGTGCCAGCAGCTTTTCCGGGACAGCGAACACCGGGGAGCTGTTTTTT. It codes for CASSFSGTANTGELFF.

The chain has TRBV5-1 and TRBJ1-1; 10 bases align to TRBD1. The CDR3 totals 15 residues. Looked up from germline, CDR1 is SGHRS and CDR2 is YFSETQ. V gave up 6 bases and J gave up 6 bases; unmatched junction bases: 11. CDR3 protein: CASTFAGQGVAEAFF. The CDR3 region has the DNA TGCGCCAGCACCTTCGCCGGACAGGGGGTGGCTGAAGCTTTCTTT.

This clone was seen a handful of times. The genes are TRBV7-3 and TRBJ1-1, with D perhaps TRBD1 (5 bases). V was pared by 8 bases and J by 3 bases, with 13 bases between. The CDR3 length is 13 residues. CDR1 and CDR2 (germline): SGHTA, FQGTGA. As DNA, the CDR3 is TGTGCCAGCTTCGACCCGGGGGACACTGAAGCTTTCTTT. Protein sequence: CASFDPGDTEAFF. The variable domain in full, with the rest retrieved from reference TRBV7-3 and TRBJ1-1, is GAGVSQTPSNKVTEKGKYVELRCDPISGHTALYWYRQSLGQGPEFLIYFQGTGAADDSGLPNDRFFAVRPEGSVSTLKIQRTERGDSAVYLCASFDPGDTEAFFGQGTRLTVV.

The chain couples TRBV7-9 to TRBJ2-3; 9 bases align to TRBD2. This CDR3 is 15 amino acids long. J was trimmed by 2 bases and V by 6 bases; bases with no gene match: 6. The germline V gene has CDR1 SEHNR and CDR2 FQNEAQ (reference sequence). The CDR3 is CASRASGGSTDTQYF. CDR3 sequence (DNA): TGTGCCAGCAGAGCCAGCGGGGGGTCCACAGATACGCAGTATTTT.

The rearrangement joins TRBV13 to TRBJ2-3; TRBD2 aligns across 12 bases. This CDR3 comprises 18 residues. Germline V gives CDR1 PRHDT, CDR2 FYEKMQ (reference sequence). J gave up 5 bases and V 2 bases, and 11 bases lay outside the gene matches. The CDR3 loop reads CASSLPRLAGVHGDTQYF. As DNA, the CDR3 is TGTGCCAGCAGCTTACCCCGACTAGCGGGGGTTCATGGAGATACGCAGTATTTT. The full variable domain, with the rest looked up from reference TRBV13 and TRBJ2-3, is AAGVIQSPRHLIKEKRETATLKCYPIPRHDTVYWYQQGPGQDPQFLISFYEKMQSDKGSIPDRFSAQQFSDYHSELNMSSLELGDSALYFCASSLPRLAGVHGDTQYFGPGTRLTVL.

This clone was seen a single time. This chain joins TRBV5-1 and TRBJ2-7, with a tentative D call TRBD2 (6 bases). Per germline, CDR1 SGHRS and CDR2 YFSETQ. This CDR3 is built from 14 residues. V gave up 2 bases and J gave up 0 bases, with 9 bases separating them. CDR3: CASSFSGSSYEQYF. CDR3 bases: TGCGCCAGCAGCTTTAGCGGCAGCTCCTACGAGCAGTACTTC.

The J gene is TRBJ2-3, the V gene TRBV4-1; TRBD2 agrees at 8 bases. Germline trimming cut 4 bases from V and 4 bases from J; bases unmatched to any gene: 7. Per the germline V gene, CDR1 is MGHRA and CDR2 is YSYEKL. This CDR3 region has 15 residues. The CDR3 loop is CASSPSGSYSDTQYF. DNA of the CDR3: TGCGCCAGCAGCCCGAGCGGGAGTTATTCAGATACGCAGTATTTT.

The sample holds a few counts of this clone. V and J are TRBV30 and TRBJ1-1; no definite D call. The CDR3 contains 16 residues. Per the germline V gene, CDR1 is GTSNPN and CDR2 is SVGIG (reference sequence). V was clipped by 3 bases and J by 0 bases, with 17 bases between them. CDR3 bases: TGTGCCTGGAGCTCAAAAGGGCGAGGCATGAACACTGAAGCTTTCTTT. This translates into CAWSSKGRGMNTEAFF.

The rearrangement uses TRBV9 and TRBJ2-7, with 11 bases fitting TRBD2. With 4 bases clipped from V and 2 bases from J, the junction kept 5 bases outside the gene matches. The CDR3 is 15 amino acids. Germline V lookup: CDR1 SGDLS, CDR2 YYNGEE. CDR3 sequence reads: CASSPLAGGAYEQYF. The CDR3 coding sequence is TGTGCCAGCAGCCCTTTAGCGGGAGGGGCCTACGAGCAGTACTTC.